The clone carrying this T cell receptor (beta chain) was seen ten or more times. The antigen is not known. Assay: immunoSEQ multiplex PCR; the TCRdb copy retains only in-frame clones and omits some. The record shows around 12,000 clones for this sample, with no singletons present. The source of the sample is a study of T cells after posttransplantation cyclophosphamide. Busulfan-fludarabine conditioning, marrow transplant, and cyclophosphamide on days +3 and +4 were administered. Findings and caveats of the study: Donor-recipient repertoire similarity was low at 1-2 months, rising over year one. Blood and skin or GI T cell repertoires showed limited TRB overlap.

Trimming removed 7 bases at V and 1 base at J, with 13 bases between. Germline CDR1 and CDR2: GTSNPN and SVGIG (reference sequence). This CDR3 has 13 residues. The chain carries TRBV30 and TRBJ1-2; no firm D call. Specimen: PBMCs, collected after allogeneic stem cell transplant with posttransplant cyclophosphamide. The clonotype comes from a female patient between 40 and 55 years old who received an allogeneic stem cell transplant from an unrelated donor, was CMV-positive, and had acute GVHD only. The T cells may come from the graft donor. CDR3 region: CAFNRGFNYGYTF. In nucleotides, the CDR3 is TGTGCCTTCAACCGGGGTTTTAACTATGGCTACACCTTC. The full variable domain, with the rest looked up from reference TRBV30 and TRBJ1-2, is SQTIHQWPATLVQPVGSPLSLECTVEGTSNPNLYWYRQAAGRGLQLLFYSVGIGQISSEVPQNLSASRPQDRQFILSSKKLLLSDSGFYLCAFNRGFNYGYTFGSGTRLTVV.